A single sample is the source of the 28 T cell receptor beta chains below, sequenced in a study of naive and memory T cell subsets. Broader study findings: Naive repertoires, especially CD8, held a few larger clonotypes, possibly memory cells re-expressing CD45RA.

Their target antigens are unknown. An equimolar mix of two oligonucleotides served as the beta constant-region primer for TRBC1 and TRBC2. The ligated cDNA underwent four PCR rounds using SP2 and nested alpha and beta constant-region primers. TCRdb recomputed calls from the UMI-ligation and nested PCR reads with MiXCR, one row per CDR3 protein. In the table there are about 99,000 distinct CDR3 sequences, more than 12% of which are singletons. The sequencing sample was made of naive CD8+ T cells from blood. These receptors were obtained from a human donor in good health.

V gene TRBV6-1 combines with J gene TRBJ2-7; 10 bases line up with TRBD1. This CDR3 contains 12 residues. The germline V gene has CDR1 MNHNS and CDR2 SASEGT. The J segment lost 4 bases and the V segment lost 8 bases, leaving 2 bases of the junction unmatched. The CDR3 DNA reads TGTGCCAGCGGACAGGGGGTGTACGAGCAGTACTTC. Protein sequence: CASGQGVYEQYF.

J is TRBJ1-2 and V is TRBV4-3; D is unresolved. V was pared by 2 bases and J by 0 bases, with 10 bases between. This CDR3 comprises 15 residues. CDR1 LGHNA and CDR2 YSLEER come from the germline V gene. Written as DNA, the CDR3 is TGCGCCAGCAGCCAACTGGACGGACCTAACTATGGCTACACCTTC. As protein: CASSQLDGPNYGYTF.

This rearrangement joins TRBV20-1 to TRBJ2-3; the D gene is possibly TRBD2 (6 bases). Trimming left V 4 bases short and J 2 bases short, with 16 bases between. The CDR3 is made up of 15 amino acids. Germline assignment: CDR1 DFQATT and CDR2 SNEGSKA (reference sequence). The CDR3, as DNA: TGCAGTGCTACTTTCTTAGGGACTTCCACAGATACGCAGTATTTT. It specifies CSATFLGTSTDTQYF.

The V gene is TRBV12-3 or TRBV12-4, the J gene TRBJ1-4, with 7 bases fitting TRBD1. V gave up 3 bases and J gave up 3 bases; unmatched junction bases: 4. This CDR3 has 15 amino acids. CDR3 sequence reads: CASSFHRGPNEKLFF. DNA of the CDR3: TGTGCCAGCAGTTTTCACAGGGGCCCTAATGAAAAACTGTTTTTT.

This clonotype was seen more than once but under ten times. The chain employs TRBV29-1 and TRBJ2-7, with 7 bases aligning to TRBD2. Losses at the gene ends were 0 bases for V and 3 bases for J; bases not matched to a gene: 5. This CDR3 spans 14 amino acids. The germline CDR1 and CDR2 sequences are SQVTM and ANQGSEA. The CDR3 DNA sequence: TGCAGCGTTGAAGATCCTAGCGGAGGCTACGAGCAGTACTTC. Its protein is CSVEDPSGGYEQYF.

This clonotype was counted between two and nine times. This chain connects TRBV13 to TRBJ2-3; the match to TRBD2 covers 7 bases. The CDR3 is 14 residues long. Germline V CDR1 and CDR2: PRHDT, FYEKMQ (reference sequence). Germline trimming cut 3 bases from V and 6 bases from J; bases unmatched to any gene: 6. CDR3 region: CASSFRAGLDTQYF. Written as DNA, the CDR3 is TGTGCCAGCAGCTTCCGAGCGGGGCTCGATACGCAGTATTTT.

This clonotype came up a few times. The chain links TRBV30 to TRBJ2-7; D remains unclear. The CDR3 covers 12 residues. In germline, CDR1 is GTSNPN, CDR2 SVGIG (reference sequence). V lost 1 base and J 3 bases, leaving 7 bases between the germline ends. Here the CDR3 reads CAWSAANYEQYF. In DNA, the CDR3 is TGTGCCTGGAGTGCGGCAAACTACGAGCAGTACTTC.

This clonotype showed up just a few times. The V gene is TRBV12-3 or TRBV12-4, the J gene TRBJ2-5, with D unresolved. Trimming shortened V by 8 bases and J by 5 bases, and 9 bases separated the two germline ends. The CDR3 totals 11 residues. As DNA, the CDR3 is TGTGCCAGCCAAATGGGGGAGACCCAGTACTTC. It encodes CASQMGETQYF.

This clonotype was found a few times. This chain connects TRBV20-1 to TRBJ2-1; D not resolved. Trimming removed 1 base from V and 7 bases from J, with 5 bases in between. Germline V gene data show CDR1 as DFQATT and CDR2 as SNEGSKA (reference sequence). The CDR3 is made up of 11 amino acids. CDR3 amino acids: CSARVANEQFF. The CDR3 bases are TGCAGTGCTAGAGTAGCTAATGAGCAGTTCTTC.

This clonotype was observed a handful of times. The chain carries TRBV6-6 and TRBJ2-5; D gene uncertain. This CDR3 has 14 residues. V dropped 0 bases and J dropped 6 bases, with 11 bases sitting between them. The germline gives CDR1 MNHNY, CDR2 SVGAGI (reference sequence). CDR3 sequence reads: CASSYSNGRKTQYF. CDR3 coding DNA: TGTGCCAGCAGTTACTCGAACGGCCGTAAGACCCAGTACTTC.

In DNA form, the CDR3 reads TGTGCCAGCAGGGAGAGACAGACAGATACGCAGTATTTT. As protein: CASRERQTDTQYF. V usage is TRBV6-5 and J usage is TRBJ2-3, with D perhaps TRBD1 (5 bases). The CDR3 contains 13 residues. Trimming took off 6 bases at V and 3 bases at J, with 10 bases between the two ends. Germline assignment: CDR1 MNHEY and CDR2 SVGAGI.

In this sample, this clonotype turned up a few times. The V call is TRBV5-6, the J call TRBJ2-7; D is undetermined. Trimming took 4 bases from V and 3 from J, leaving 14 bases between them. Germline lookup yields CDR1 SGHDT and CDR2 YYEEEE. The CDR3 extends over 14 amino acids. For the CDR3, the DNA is TGTGCCAGCAGCCTGCCCTCCTTAGTCTACGAGCAGTACTTC. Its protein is CASSLPSLVYEQYF.

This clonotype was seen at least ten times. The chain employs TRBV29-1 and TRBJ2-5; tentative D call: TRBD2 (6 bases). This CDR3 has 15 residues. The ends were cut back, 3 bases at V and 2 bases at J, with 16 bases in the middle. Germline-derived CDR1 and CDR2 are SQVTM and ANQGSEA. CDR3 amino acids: CSVEARETYQETQYF. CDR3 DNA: TGCAGCGTTGAGGCCCGGGAGACCTATCAAGAGACCCAGTACTTC. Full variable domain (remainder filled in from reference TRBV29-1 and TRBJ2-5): SAVISQKPSRDICQRGTSLTIQCQVDSQVTMMFWYRQQPGQSLTLIATANQGSEATYESGFVIDKFPISRPNLTFSTLTVSNMSPEDSSIYLCSVEARETYQETQYFGPGTRLLVL.

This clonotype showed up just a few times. The CDR3 DNA follows: TGCAGTGCTAGAGATGGGGGACAAAATCAGCCCCAGCATTTT. It encodes CSARDGGQNQPQHF. The chain has TRBV20-1 and TRBJ1-5; possibly TRBD1 for D (6 bases). The germline gives CDR1 DFQATT, CDR2 SNEGSKA (reference sequence). This CDR3 is built from 14 residues. V was trimmed by 0 bases and J by 4 bases, leaving 10 bases between them.

This CDR3 reads CASSSSRDRARYGYTF. The CDR3 DNA reads as TGTGCCAGCAGCTCAAGCCGGGACAGGGCGAGATATGGCTACACCTTC. The chain joins TRBV7-2 to TRBJ1-2; TRBD1 matches at 9 bases. V was clipped by 4 bases and J by 5 bases; unmatched bases: 11. Germline loops: CDR1 SGHTA, CDR2 FQGNSA. This CDR3 comprises 16 residues. Complete variable domain (other parts from reference TRBV7-2 and TRBJ1-2): GAGVSQSPSNKVTEKGKDVELRCDPISGHTALYWYRQSLGQGLEFLIYFQGNSAPDKSGLPSDRFSAERTGGSVSTLTIQRTQQEDSAVYLCASSSSRDRARYGYTFGSGTRLTVV.

CDR3 loop: CASSGRGTQDNEQFF. For the CDR3, the DNA is TGTGCCAGCAGCGGCCGCGGGACACAAGACAATGAGCAGTTCTTC. The chain joins TRBV7-6 to TRBJ2-1; D may be TRBD1 or TRBD2 (6 bases each). Germline CDR1 SGHVS, CDR2 FNYEAQ. The CDR3 consists of 15 residues. V lost 5 bases, J lost 5 bases, and 16 bases lay in between.

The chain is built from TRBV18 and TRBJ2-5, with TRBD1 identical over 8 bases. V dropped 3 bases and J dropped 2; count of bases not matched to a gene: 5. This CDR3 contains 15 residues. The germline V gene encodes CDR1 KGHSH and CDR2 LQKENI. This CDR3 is CASSPLGQVQETQYF. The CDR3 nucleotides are TGTGCCAGCTCACCCCTGGGACAGGTACAAGAGACCCAGTACTTC.

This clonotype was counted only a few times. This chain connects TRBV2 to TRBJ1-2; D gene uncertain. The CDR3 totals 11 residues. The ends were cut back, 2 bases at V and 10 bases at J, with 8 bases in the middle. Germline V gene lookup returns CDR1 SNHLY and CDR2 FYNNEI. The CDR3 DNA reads TGTGCCAGCAGTGAATCATCCGCCTACACCTTC. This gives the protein CASSESSAYTF.

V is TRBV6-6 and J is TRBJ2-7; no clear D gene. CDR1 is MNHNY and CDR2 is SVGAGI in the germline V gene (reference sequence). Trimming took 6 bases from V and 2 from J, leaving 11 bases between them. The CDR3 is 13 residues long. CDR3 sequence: CASSPYSAYEQYF. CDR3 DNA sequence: TGTGCCAGCAGCCCCTACAGTGCCTACGAGCAGTACTTC.

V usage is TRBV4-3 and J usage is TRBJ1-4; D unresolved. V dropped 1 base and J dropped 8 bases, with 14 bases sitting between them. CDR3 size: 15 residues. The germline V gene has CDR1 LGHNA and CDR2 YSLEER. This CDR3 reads CASSQGTASPEKLFF. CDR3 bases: TGCGCCAGCAGCCAAGGGACGGCCTCCCCGGAAAAACTGTTTTTT.

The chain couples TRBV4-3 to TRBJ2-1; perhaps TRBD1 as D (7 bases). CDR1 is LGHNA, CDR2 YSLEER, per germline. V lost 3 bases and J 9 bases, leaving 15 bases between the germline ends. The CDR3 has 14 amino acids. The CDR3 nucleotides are TGCGCCAGCAGCCACACCCAGGGGGGCGGTGAGCAGTTCTTC. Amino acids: CASSHTQGGGEQFF.

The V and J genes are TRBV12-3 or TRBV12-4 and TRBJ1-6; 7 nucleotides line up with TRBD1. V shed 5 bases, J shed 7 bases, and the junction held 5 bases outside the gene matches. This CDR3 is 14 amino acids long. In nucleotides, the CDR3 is TGTGCCAGCAGTGTTGGGGACAGCAATTCACCCCTCCACTTT. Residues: CASSVGDSNSPLHF.

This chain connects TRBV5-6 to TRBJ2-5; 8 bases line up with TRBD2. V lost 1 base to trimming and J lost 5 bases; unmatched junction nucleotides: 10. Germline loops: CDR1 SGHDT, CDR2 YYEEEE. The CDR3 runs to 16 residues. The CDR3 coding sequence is TGTGCCAGCAGCTTGAGGTCTAGCGGGTTTGAGGAGACCCAGTACTTC. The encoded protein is CASSLRSSGFEETQYF.

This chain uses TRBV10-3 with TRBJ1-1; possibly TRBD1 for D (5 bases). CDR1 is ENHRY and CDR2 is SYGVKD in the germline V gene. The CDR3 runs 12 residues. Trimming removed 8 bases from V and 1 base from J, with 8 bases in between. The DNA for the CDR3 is TGTGCCATCCGGGGGGAGAACACTGAAGCTTTCTTT. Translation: CAIRGENTEAFF.

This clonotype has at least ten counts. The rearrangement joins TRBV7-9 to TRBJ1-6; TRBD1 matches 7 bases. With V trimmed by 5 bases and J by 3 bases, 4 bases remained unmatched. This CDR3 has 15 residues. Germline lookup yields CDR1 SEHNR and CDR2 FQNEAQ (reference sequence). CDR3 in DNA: TGTGCCAGCAGCACCGGACAGGTCTATAATTCACCCCTCCACTTT. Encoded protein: CASSTGQVYNSPLHF.

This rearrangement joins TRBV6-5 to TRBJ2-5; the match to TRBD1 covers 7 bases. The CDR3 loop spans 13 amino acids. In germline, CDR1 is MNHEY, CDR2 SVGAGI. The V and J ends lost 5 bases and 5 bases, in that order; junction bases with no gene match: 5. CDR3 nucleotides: TGTGCCAGCAGTCTGGACAGGAGTGAGACCCAGTACTTC. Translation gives CASSLDRSETQYF.

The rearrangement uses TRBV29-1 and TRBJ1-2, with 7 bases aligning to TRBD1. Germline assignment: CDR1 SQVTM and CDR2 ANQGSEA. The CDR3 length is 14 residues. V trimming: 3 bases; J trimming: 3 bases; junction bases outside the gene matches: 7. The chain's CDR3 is CSVEPGQIYYGYTF. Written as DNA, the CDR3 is TGCAGCGTTGAGCCGGGACAGATCTACTATGGCTACACCTTC.

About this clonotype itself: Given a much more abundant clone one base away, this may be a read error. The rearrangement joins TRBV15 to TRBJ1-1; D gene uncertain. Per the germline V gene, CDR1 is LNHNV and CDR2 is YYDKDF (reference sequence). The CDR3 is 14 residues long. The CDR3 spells CVTSRDRRGTEAFF. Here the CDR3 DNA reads TGTGTCACCAGCAGAGACCGACGGGGAACTGAAGCTTTCTTT.